Listed here is a single TCR beta chain. The CDR3 extends 3 residues past the end of the read, so its final part is completed from the germline J gene. This entry is derived from a study of T cells in women clearing cervical HPV infection. From germline, CDR1 is DFQATT and CDR2 SNEGSKA (reference sequence). The V end was cut by 5 bases, the J end by 1 base, with 13 bases between. The CDR3 totals 14 residues. Generated by immunoSEQ multiplex PCR, the TCRdb table keeps only in-frame clones and is missing some. This sample's table has tens of thousands of clones. The gene calls are TRBV20-1 and TRBJ2-3; D uncertain. Sequenced: blood buffy coat. The sequence derives from a woman between 18 and 70 years old with a cervical HPV16 infection that either progressed to CIN3+ or cleared (not recorded which). The CDR3 reads CSAPAKGRTDTQYF. The CDR3 DNA, read in part, is TGCAGTGCTCCTGCCAAGGGCCGCACAGATACG.